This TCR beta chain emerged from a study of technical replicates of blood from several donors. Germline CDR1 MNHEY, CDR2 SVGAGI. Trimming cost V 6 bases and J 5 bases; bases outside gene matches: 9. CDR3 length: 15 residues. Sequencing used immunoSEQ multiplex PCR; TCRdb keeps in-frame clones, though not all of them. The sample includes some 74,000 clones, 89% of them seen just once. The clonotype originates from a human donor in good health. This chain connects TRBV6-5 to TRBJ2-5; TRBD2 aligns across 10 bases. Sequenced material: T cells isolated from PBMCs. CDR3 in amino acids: CASRSSGSLWETQYF. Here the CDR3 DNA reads TGTGCCAGCAGATCTAGCGGGAGTTTGTGGGAGACCCAGTACTTC.